A selection of T cell receptor beta chains follows, all from one sample in a study of patients and donors after allogeneic stem cell transplantation. TCRdb re-called the RT-PCR reads with MiXCR, one entry per CDR3 protein. The sample contains about 200,000 distinct CDR3 sequences, 40% to 45% of which appear only once. Material: blood, either unsorted or a sorted T cell fraction (not recorded which). The origin of the receptors is a human donor who was either an allogeneic HSCT recipient or a stem cell or donor lymphocyte infusion donor (not recorded which). It is not recorded whose cells these are; they may come from a transplant donor. CDR3s include the opening cysteine and the closing phenylalanine or tryptophan. The order of the fields is D gene, J gene, CDR3 length, V gene, clone size, CDR3 DNA, CDR3 protein. D genes are given only for firm matches. Clone size is not always given. Where it is, it says once, few, many or a class for expanded clones.

D: .; J: TRBJ2-1; length: 13; V: TRBV2; size: many; DNA: TGTGCCAGCAGGGGGGACTTCTTCAATGAGCAGTTCTTC; CDR3: CASRGDFFNEQFF
D: .; J: TRBJ2-1; length: 11; V: TRBV12-3/TRBV12-4; size: .; DNA: TGTGCCAGCAGTTTAACCCGGGAGCAGTTCTTC; CDR3: CASSLTREQFF
D: .; J: TRBJ1-3; length: 15; V: TRBV7-9; size: .; DNA: TGTGCCAGCAGCGCAGGACAAAGCTCTGGAAACACCATATATTTT; CDR3: CASSAGQSSGNTIYF
D: .; J: TRBJ1-2; length: 14; V: TRBV12-3/TRBV12-4; size: few; DNA: TGTGCCAGCAGTTTAGGCAGGGCGTTGGATGGCTACACCTTC; CDR3: CASSLGRALDGYTF
D: .; J: TRBJ1-1; length: 13; V: TRBV12-3/TRBV12-4; size: few; DNA: TGTGCCAGCTCACTGGTTCTTAACACTGAAGCTTTCTTT; CDR3: CASSLVLNTEAFF
D: .; J: TRBJ1-1; length: 13; V: TRBV6-5; size: few; DNA: TGTGCCAGCAGTTACAACAAGAACACTGAAGCTTTCTTT; CDR3: CASSYNKNTEAFF
D: .; J: TRBJ2-3; length: 16; V: TRBV6-5; size: once; DNA: TGTGCCAGCAGTTACTCTTGGGGAGAGCACACAGATACGCAGTATTTT; CDR3: CASSYSWGEHTDTQYF
D: TRBD1; J: TRBJ1-2; length: 17; V: TRBV10-3; size: .; DNA: TGTGCCATCAGTGAGGAGGGACAGCCATCCTCTAACTATGGCTACACCTTC; CDR3: CAISEEGQPSSNYGYTF
D: .; J: TRBJ1-5; length: 14; V: TRBV27; size: .; DNA: TGTGCCAGCAGTTTGACCGGGTACAATCAGCCCCAGCATTTT; CDR3: CASSLTGYNQPQHF
D: TRBD2; J: TRBJ2-7; length: 14; V: TRBV27; size: few; DNA: TGTGCCAGCAGTTTGACTAGCGGAGCCTACGAGCAGTACTTC; CDR3: CASSLTSGAYEQYF
D: TRBD1; J: TRBJ1-2; length: 16; V: TRBV6-5; size: .; DNA: TGTGCCAGCAGTTACCCGACAGGGGGCGGCGGGTATGGCTACACCTTC; CDR3: CASSYPTGGGGYGYTF
D: .; J: TRBJ2-3; length: 14; V: TRBV5-1; size: .; DNA: TGCGCCAGCATAAGGGACATGAGCACAGATACGCAGTATTTT; CDR3: CASIRDMSTDTQYF
D: .; J: TRBJ2-3; length: 15; V: TRBV9; size: .; DNA: TGTGCCAGCAGCGTAGCAGGGGGGAAGACAGATACGCAGTATTTT; CDR3: CASSVAGGKTDTQYF
D: .; J: TRBJ1-4; length: 16; V: TRBV7-7; size: few; DNA: TGTGCTAGCAGCTTAAAAATTTGGTTTATGAATGAAAAACTGTTTTTT; CDR3: CASSLKIWFMNEKLFF
D: .; J: TRBJ1-6; length: 14; V: TRBV12-3/TRBV12-4; size: .; DNA: TGTGCCAGCAGTTTGAGTCCAAATGGATCACCCCTCCACTTT; CDR3: CASSLSPNGSPLHF
D: .; J: TRBJ1-6; length: 11; V: TRBV12-3/TRBV12-4; size: few; DNA: TGTGTACGACCTTATAATTCACCCCTCCACTTT; CDR3: CVRPYNSPLHF
D: .; J: TRBJ2-2; length: 14; V: TRBV28; size: few; DNA: TGTGCCAGCAGTTTAAATAGTAACACCGGGGAGCTGTTTTTT; CDR3: CASSLNSNTGELFF
D: TRBD2; J: TRBJ2-1; length: 15; V: TRBV6-1; size: .; DNA: TGTGCCAGCAGTGGAGAGCGGGGCCCCTACAATGAGCAGTTCTTC; CDR3: CASSGERGPYNEQFF
D: .; J: TRBJ2-3; length: 18; V: TRBV21-1; size: .; DNA: TGTGCCAGCAGCAAATGGAGTGGCGGGAGGCCTAGCACAGATACGCAGTATTTT; CDR3: CASSKWSGGRPSTDTQYF
D: TRBD1; J: TRBJ1-3; length: 16; V: TRBV4-3; size: few; DNA: TGCGCCAGCAGCCAAGTAACAGGGGCTCCAGGAAACACCATATATTTT; CDR3: CASSQVTGAPGNTIYF